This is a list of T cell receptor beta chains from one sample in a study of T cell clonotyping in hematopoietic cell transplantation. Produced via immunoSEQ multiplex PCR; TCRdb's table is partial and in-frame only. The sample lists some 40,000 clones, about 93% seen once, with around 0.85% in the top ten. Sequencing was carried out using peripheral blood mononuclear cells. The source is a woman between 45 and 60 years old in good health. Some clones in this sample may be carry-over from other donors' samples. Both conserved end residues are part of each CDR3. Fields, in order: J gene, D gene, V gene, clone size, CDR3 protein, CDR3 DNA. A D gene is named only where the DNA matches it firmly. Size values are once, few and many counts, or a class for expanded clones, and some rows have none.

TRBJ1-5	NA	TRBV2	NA	CASSERGLGVPQHF	TGTGCCAGCAGTGAACGGGGCCTAGGGGTCCCCCAGCATTTT
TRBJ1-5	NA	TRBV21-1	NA	CASSKVDLEPQHF	TGTGCCAGCAGCAAAGTTGATTTGGAGCCCCAGCATTTT
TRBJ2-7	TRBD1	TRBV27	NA	CASSLFRGYEQYF	TGTGCCAGCAGTTTGTTCAGGGGGTACGAGCAGTACTTC
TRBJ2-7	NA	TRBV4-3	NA	CASSQEEQGLYEQYF	TGCGCCAGCAGCCAAGAAGAACAGGGTCTATACGAGCAGTACTTC
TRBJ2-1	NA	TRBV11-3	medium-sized	CASSDRDGNNEQFF	TGTGCCAGCAGCGACCGGGACGGTAACAATGAGCAGTTCTTC
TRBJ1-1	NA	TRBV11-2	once	CASSSHGARNTEAFF	TGTGCCAGCAGCTCGCACGGGGCAAGGAACACTGAAGCTTTCTTT
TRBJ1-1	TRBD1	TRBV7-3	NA	CASSPRQGGTEAFF	TGTGCCAGCAGCCCTAGACAGGGAGGCACTGAAGCTTTCTTT
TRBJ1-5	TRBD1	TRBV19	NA	CASSIKGGTGGDNQPQHF	TGTGCCAGTAGTATCAAGGGCGGGACAGGGGGCGACAATCAGCCCCAGCATTTT
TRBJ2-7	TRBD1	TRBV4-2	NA	CASSPKDRGPVEQYF	TGTGCCAGCAGCCCCAAGGACAGGGGGCCGGTCGAGCAGTACTTC
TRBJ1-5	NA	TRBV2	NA	CASSALGYSDQPQHF	TGTGCCAGCAGTGCCTTGGGGTATTCGGATCAGCCCCAGCATTTT
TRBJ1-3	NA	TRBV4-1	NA	CASSLPLRAQGLHSGNTIYF	TGCGCCAGCAGCTTGCCCCTGAGGGCGCAGGGACTCCACTCTGGAAACACCATATATTTT
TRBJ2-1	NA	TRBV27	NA	CAIGPGSSYNEQFF	TGTGCCATTGGACCAGGGAGCTCCTACAATGAGCAGTTCTTC
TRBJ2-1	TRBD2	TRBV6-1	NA	CASSEAGLGYEQFF	TGTGCCAGCAGTGAAGCGGGACTAGGGTATGAGCAGTTCTTC
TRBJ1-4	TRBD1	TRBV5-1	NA	CASSLDGTGDKLFF	TGCGCCAGCAGCTTGGACGGGACAGGGGACAAACTGTTTTTT
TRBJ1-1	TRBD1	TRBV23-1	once	CASSPARDRGGTEAFF	TGCGCCAGCAGTCCCGCCCGGGACAGGGGGGGCACTGAAGCTTTCTTT
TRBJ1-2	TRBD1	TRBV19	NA	CASSRALGQGANYGYTF	TGTGCCAGTAGTAGAGCTCTCGGACAGGGAGCTAACTATGGCTACACCTTC
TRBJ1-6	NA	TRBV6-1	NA	CASSEDSPYNSPLHF	TGTGCCAGCAGTGAAGATAGTCCGTATAATTCACCCCTCCACTTT
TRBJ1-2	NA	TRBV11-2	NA	CASSKGLYGYTF	TGTGCCAGCAGCAAAGGCCTCTATGGCTACACCTTC
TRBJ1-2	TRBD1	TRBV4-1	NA	CASSQVAGGGSYGYTF	TGCGCCAGCAGCCAAGTGGCAGGGGGCGGGAGCTATGGCTACACCTTC
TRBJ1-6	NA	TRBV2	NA	CASSTLGGSPLHF	TGTGCCAGCAGCACGTTAGGAGGTTCACCCCTCCACTTT
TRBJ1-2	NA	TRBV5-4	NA	CASSPPETTGWGYTF	TGTGCCAGCAGCCCACCGGAGACCACAGGGTGGGGCTACACCTTC
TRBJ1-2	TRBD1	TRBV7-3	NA	CASSSTQGAGYTF	TGTGCCAGCAGCTCGACACAGGGGGCTGGCTACACCTTC